This TCR beta chain was recorded in a study of CD8 T cells in Susac syndrome. Overall study context: Clinical remission applied to roughly 8 sequenced Susac syndrome patients, and six had active disease. Treatment status at blood draw for the Susac syndrome patients was therapy-naive, corticosteroids, or intravenous immunoglobulin alone.

The CDR3 length is 17 residues. V was clipped by 3 bases and J by 0 bases, with 18 bases between them. CDR1 DFQATT and CDR2 SNEGSKA come from the germline V gene (reference sequence). Notes on the study in general: Susac syndrome CD4+ T cell repertoires showed no clonal expansion.

Random hexamers were used to reverse transcribe roughly 0.45 to 1 ug of RNA. The amplification used immunoSEQ multiplex PCR on TCR beta CDR3; it spanned 54 Vbeta and 13 Jbeta. TCRdb reprocessed the immunoSEQ multiplex PCR reads with MiXCR, giving one entry per CDR3 protein. The data contain roughly 140,000 distinct CDR3 sequences, 95% of them singletons. With regard to this clonotype: What it binds is not known.

The rearrangement links TRBV20-1 to TRBJ2-4; a possible D gene is TRBD2 (7 bases). The receptor was isolated from a human donor with Susac syndrome. Sequences were obtained from CD4+ T cells from PBMCs. CDR3 sequence reads: CSASLTVGGLAKNIQYF. The CDR3 DNA is TGCAGTGCTAGTTTAACCGTCGGGGGGCTAGCCAAAAACATTCAGTACTTC.